The next 26 T cell receptor beta chains were all read from a single sample in a study of low-dose radiotherapy and immunotherapy resistance in tumors (dated by TCRdb to 2022 to 2024). The sample was run on an Illumina HiSeq 2500. First-strand cDNA was synthesized using Superscript III and a set of TRAV- and TRBV-specific primers, so that both TCRalpha and TCRbeta chains were covered. TCRs were amplified for 20 PCR cycles with Phusion, using a constant-region primer paired with the adapter attached to the V primers. The public reads were quality trimmed at Q25 with fastp and then assembled into clones with MiXCR by TCRdb, keeping productive beta chains. Each record represents a unique CDR3 protein, reported with the most common genes and DNA among its rows. In this sample the table shows 85,000 to 95,000 distinct CDR3 sequences, 20% of which occur a single time. The ten largest clones represent roughly 13% of the sample.

The time point label, as the study defines it: after trial treatment. What the treatment or condition label conveys for this sample: LDRT plus nivolumab, ipilimumab, low-dose cyclophosphamide and aspirin (RACIN trial). This sample comprised PBMCs, obtained after low-dose radiotherapy plus immunotherapy. These receptor sequences come from a female donor with ovarian cancer.

This clonotype was counted ten times or more. The gene calls are TRBV9 and TRBJ2-2; 7 bases match TRBD1. Germline V gene lookup returns CDR1 SGDLS and CDR2 YYNGEE. The CDR3 spans 16 residues. The V gene end was trimmed by 4 bases and the J gene end by 4 bases; junction bases not matched to a gene: 10. This CDR3 reads CASSQSPGGGTGELFF. As DNA, the CDR3 is TGTGCCAGCAGCCAGAGCCCAGGGGGTGGCACCGGGGAGCTGTTTTTT.

This clonotype was counted ten times or more. The rearrangement uses TRBV6-2 or TRBV6-3 and TRBJ2-6; D remains unclear. Between the trimmed V and J ends, which lost 5 bases and 1 base, there was a span of 3 bases. The germline V gene encodes CDR1 MNHEY and CDR2 SVGEGT. The CDR3 spans 13 residues. CDR3 DNA: TGTGCCAGCAGTGAATCTGGGGCCAACGTCCTGACTTTC. This codes for CASSESGANVLTF.

This clonotype was seen repeatedly, ten times or more. The chain uses TRBV20-1 and TRBJ2-5; possibly TRBD2 for D (5 bases). CDR3 length: 15 residues. The V and J ends lost 6 bases and 5 bases respectively, with 22 bases between them. Germline values: CDR1 DFQATT, CDR2 SNEGSKA (reference sequence). The CDR3 sequence: CSALDFHRVKETQYF. CDR3 sequence (DNA): TGCAGTGCACTAGATTTCCACAGAGTGAAGGAGACCCAGTACTTC.

V and J are TRBV29-1 and TRBJ2-1, with 9 bases aligning to TRBD2. Per germline, CDR1 SQVTM and CDR2 ANQGSEA. Trimming removed 5 bases from V and 6 bases from J; junction bases left unmatched: 8. This CDR3 comprises 14 residues. Here the CDR3 DNA reads TGCAGCGTTAGCGGGAGGACCCCGGGCAATGAGCAGTTCTTC. Its translation is CSVSGRTPGNEQFF.

This clonotype occurred a few times. The V and J genes are TRBV19 and TRBJ2-1, with 9 bases identical to TRBD1. J was trimmed by 6 bases and V by 7 bases; bases with no gene match: 13. The CDR3 extends over 16 amino acids. CDR1 is LNHDA and CDR2 is SQIVND in the germline V gene (reference sequence). The CDR3 protein is CASKPGTGLVSNEQFF. In nucleotides, the CDR3 is TGTGCCAGTAAACCCGGGACAGGGTTGGTAAGCAATGAGCAGTTCTTC.

This clonotype appeared many times. This chain links TRBV19 with TRBJ1-6; tentatively, D is TRBD1 (6 bases). This CDR3 is 14 amino acids long. Between the trimmed V and J ends, which lost 5 bases and 8 bases, there was a span of 13 bases. CDR1 is LNHDA and CDR2 is SQIVND in the germline V gene (reference sequence). The CDR3 spells CASSQGYVDSPLHF. The CDR3 region has the DNA TGTGCCAGTAGTCAGGGGTATGTCGATTCACCCCTCCACTTT.

The table lists this clonotype with a few counts. This sequence joins TRBV10-3 and TRBJ2-2, with a possible D match to TRBD1 (6 bases). Trimming removed 0 bases at V and 6 bases at J, with 20 bases between. Germline-derived CDR1 and CDR2 are ENHRY and SYGVKD. CDR3 length equals 18 residues. The CDR3 here is CAISESNKGRGSAGELFF. CDR3 DNA sequence: TGTGCCATCAGTGAGTCGAATAAAGGCAGGGGATCCGCCGGGGAGCTGTTTTTT.

This clonotype has more than one count but fewer than ten. This sequence joins TRBV11-1 and TRBJ2-7, with 7 bases lining up with TRBD2. The trim removed 2 bases at V and 7 bases at J, leaving 5 bases unmatched. The CDR3 extends over 13 amino acids. Per the germline V gene, CDR1 is SGHAT and CDR2 is FQDESV (reference sequence). DNA of the CDR3: TGTGCCAGCAGCTTAAAGTCGGGAGGTGAGCAGTACTTC. This codes for CASSLKSGGEQYF.

The table lists this clonotype with many counts. The rearrangement links TRBV5-1 to TRBJ2-7; 8 nucleotides line up with TRBD1. CDR1 is SGHRS and CDR2 is YFSETQ in the germline V gene. J gave up 0 bases and V 4 bases, and 3 bases lay outside the gene matches. CDR3 size: 14 residues. The CDR3 loop reads CASSSTGGSYEQYF. The DNA of the CDR3 is TGCGCCAGCAGCAGTACAGGGGGCTCCTACGAGCAGTACTTC.

This clonotype appeared many times. The chain employs TRBV6-6 and TRBJ1-3, with D possibly TRBD1 on 5 matching bases. The CDR3 contains 15 residues. V gave up 2 bases and J gave up 2 bases, with 10 bases separating them. The germline CDR1 and CDR2 sequences are MNHNY and SVGAGI (reference sequence). In DNA, the CDR3 is TGTGCCAGCAGTTACCAGGGTAAACCTGGAAACACCATATATTTT. Translating gives CASSYQGKPGNTIYF.

This chain connects TRBV5-1 to TRBJ2-7, with D perhaps TRBD2 (6 bases). The V end was cut by 2 bases, the J end by 5 bases, with 11 bases between. This CDR3 is built from 13 residues. Per the germline V gene, CDR1 is SGHRS and CDR2 is YFSETQ. CDR3 coding DNA: TGCGCCAGCAGCTTCCCCGGGAGAGACGAGCAGTACTTC. Translating it yields CASSFPGRDEQYF. Full variable domain (outside the CDR3, taken from reference TRBV5-1 and TRBJ2-7): KAGVTQTPRYLIKTRGQQVTLSCSPISGHRSVSWYQQTPGQGLQFLFEYFSETQRNKGNFPGRFSGRQFSNSRSEMNVSTLELGDSALYLCASSFPGRDEQYFGPGTRLTVT.

This clonotype was seen ten or more times. The V call is TRBV7-2, the J call TRBJ2-7; D is unresolved. The CDR3 has 13 amino acids. Germline CDR1 and CDR2: SGHTA and FQGNSA. V lost 4 bases to trimming and J lost 6 bases, with 13 bases between them. Here the CDR3 DNA reads TGTGCCAGCAGCTCTTACCAATACTTCGAGCAGTACTTC. Translation: CASSSYQYFEQYF. The full variable domain, completed using reference TRBV7-2 and TRBJ2-7, is GAGVSQSPSNKVTEKGKDVELRCDPISGHTALYWYRQSLGQGLEFLIYFQGNSAPDKSGLPSDRFSAERTGGSVSTLTIQRTQQEDSAVYLCASSSYQYFEQYFGPGTRLTVT.

This clonotype was observed many times. The genes are TRBV28 and TRBJ2-1; 8 bases map to TRBD1. Germline V gene data show CDR1 as MDHEN and CDR2 as SYDVKM. Trimming removed 2 bases from V and 7 bases from J; junction bases left unmatched: 13. The CDR3 is 17 residues long. Here the CDR3 reads CASSLLGLGQGDNEQFF. CDR3 in DNA: TGTGCCAGCAGTTTACTTGGACTCGGACAGGGTGATAATGAGCAGTTCTTC.

Details on this clonotype: One end of the junction fails to match germline, which may point to a read error. This chain links TRBV11-2 with TRBJ2-1, with D perhaps TRBD1 or TRBD2 (5 bases each). The germline V gene encodes CDR1 SGHAT and CDR2 FQNNGV. The CDR3 runs 16 residues. In DNA form, the CDR3 reads TGTGTCAGCAGCGCAGCCGGGACCATAAAGTACAATGAGCAGTTCTTC. Its translation is CVSSAAGTIKYNEQFF.

In this sample, this clonotype turned up many times. J is TRBJ1-1 and V is TRBV18; TRBD1 aligns across 10 bases. The CDR3 is 16 residues long. Germline V CDR1 and CDR2: KGHSH, LQKENI. The V gene end was trimmed by 4 bases and the J gene end by 4 bases; junction bases not matched to a gene: 9. CDR3 amino acids: CASSLGQGGTLTEAFF. CDR3 nucleotides: TGTGCCAGCTCACTAGGACAGGGGGGGACGCTCACTGAAGCTTTCTTT.

In DNA form, the CDR3 reads TGCGCCAGCAGCTTGATAGGTACCTCTGGGGCCAACGTCCTGACTTTC. Translation gives CASSLIGTSGANVLTF. The V call is TRBV5-1, the J call TRBJ2-6; D uncertain. Germline lookup yields CDR1 SGHRS and CDR2 YFSETQ. The CDR3 runs 16 residues. V lost 1 base and J lost 0, with 8 bases in between.

This clonotype was recorded many times. This sequence joins TRBV6-5 and TRBJ1-5, with a possible D match to TRBD1 (6 bases). Trimming stripped 6 bases from V and 2 bases from J, with 23 bases between. The germline gives CDR1 MNHEY, CDR2 SVGAGI. This CDR3 contains 18 residues. Written as DNA, the CDR3 is TGTGCCAGCAGCCAGGGGTTTGGGGACGGGGTTGGCAATCAGCCCCAGCATTTT. Translated, it gives CASSQGFGDGVGNQPQHF.

This chain uses TRBV6-1 with TRBJ1-5; TRBD1 is a possible D gene (5 bases). The CDR3 sequence is 14 residues long. CDR1 and CDR2 (germline): MNHNS, SASEGT. V was clipped by 6 bases and J by 4 bases, with 13 bases between them. CDR3 residues: CASSDSLLNQPQHF. The DNA of the CDR3 is TGTGCCAGCAGCGACAGCCTCCTTAATCAGCCCCAGCATTTT.

This clonotype was seen many times. The rearrangement links TRBV6-2 or TRBV6-3 to TRBJ1-5; no firm D call. The CDR3 has 15 residues. Germline lookup yields CDR1 MNHEY and CDR2 SVGEGT. The V gene lost 5 bases and the J gene lost 0 bases, with 11 bases spanning the gap. DNA of the CDR3: TGTGCCAGCAGTGAATCCAAACCTAGCAATCAGCCCCAGCATTTT. This translates into CASSESKPSNQPQHF.

This clonotype came up many times. The rearrangement uses TRBV9 and TRBJ2-7; D may be TRBD1 or TRBD2 (6 bases each). Trimming left V 5 bases short and J 1 base short, with 19 bases between. This CDR3 has 16 residues. Germline loops: CDR1 SGDLS, CDR2 YYNGEE. This CDR3 is CASSITGGTGSYEQYF. DNA for the CDR3: TGTGCCAGCAGTATCACCGGGGGAACAGGGTCCTACGAGCAGTACTTC.

This clonotype was seen many times. V is TRBV20-1 and J is TRBJ1-5; TRBD1 is a possible D gene (5 bases). The CDR3 consists of 14 residues. Germline CDR1 is DFQATT and CDR2 is SNEGSKA (reference sequence). Trimming took 6 bases from V and 9 from J, leaving 21 bases between them. The CDR3 is CSASGALNLRPQHF. CDR3 bases: TGCAGTGCGAGCGGGGCCCTGAATCTTCGGCCCCAGCATTTT.

This clonotype was found many times. The chain is built from TRBV11-2 and TRBJ2-3; tentatively, D is TRBD1 or TRBD2 (6 bases each). Germline V lookup: CDR1 SGHAT, CDR2 FQNNGV. The CDR3 contains 14 residues. V lost 5 bases to trimming and J lost 6 bases, with 15 bases between them. In DNA form, the CDR3 reads TGTGCCAGCAGCGCGCGGACGGGGGCCGATACGCAGTATTTT. This translates into CASSARTGADTQYF.

V is TRBV28 and J is TRBJ2-7, with D possibly TRBD1 on 5 matching bases. The CDR3 sequence is 13 residues long. Between the trimmed V and J ends, which lost 8 bases and 0 bases, there was a span of 11 bases. Germline CDR1 and CDR2: MDHEN and SYDVKM. The CDR3 loop reads CASGAQSSYEQYF. For the CDR3, the DNA is TGTGCCAGCGGGGCACAGAGCTCCTACGAGCAGTACTTC.

This clonotype was counted at least ten times. The chain carries TRBV5-6 and TRBJ2-2, with TRBD1 identical over 9 bases. The CDR3 length is 15 residues. J was trimmed by 4 bases and V by 2 bases; bases with no gene match: 3. In germline, CDR1 is SGHDT, CDR2 YYEEEE. The CDR3 DNA is TGTGCCAGCAGCTTACAGGGGGCGGGCACCGGGGAGCTGTTTTTT. Its protein product is CASSLQGAGTGELFF.

J is TRBJ1-2 and V is TRBV3-1; unclear D gene. CDR1 is LGHDT, CDR2 YNNKEL, per germline (reference sequence). The CDR3 is made up of 13 amino acids. With 1 base removed from V and 4 bases from J, the gap between germline ends came to 7 bases. CDR3 sequence reads: CASSQGQTYGYTF. CDR3 coding DNA: TGTGCCAGCAGCCAAGGGCAGACCTATGGCTACACCTTC.

At least ten counts were recorded for this clonotype. The chain combines TRBV6-2 or TRBV6-3 with TRBJ2-3, with 9 positions matching TRBD2. Looked up from germline, CDR1 is MNHEY and CDR2 is SVGEGT. CDR3 length: 16 residues. Trimming at V came to 6 bases and at J to 1 base, leaving 8 bases not matched to a gene. CDR3: CASSRRLAAGTDTQYF. DNA for the CDR3: TGTGCCAGCAGCCGACGACTAGCGGCGGGCACAGATACGCAGTATTTT.